Listed below are T cell receptor beta chains from one sample, sequenced in a study of T cells in Graves' hyperthyroidism and ophthalmopathy. TCRdb recomputed calls from the multiplex PCR reads with MiXCR, one row per CDR3 protein. This table has roughly 510,000 distinct CDR3 sequences, around 20% appearing once. Specimen: blood. The receptor source for this set is a man aged 18 to 30 with Graves' hyperthyroidism. CDR3s include the opening cysteine and the closing phenylalanine or tryptophan. D genes are given only for firm matches. The size field is filled for only some rows; it gives once, few, many or a size class.

J gene: TRBJ2-5
V gene: TRBV12-3/TRBV12-4
clone size: many
D gene: TRBD2
CDR3 DNA: TGTGCCAGCAGGGCTAGCGGGGGAAAGACCCAGTACTTC
CDR3 protein: CASRASGGKTQYF

J gene: TRBJ2-7
V gene: TRBV30
clone size: many
D gene: TRBD1
CDR3 DNA: TGTGCCTGGAGTGAGGACAGGGCTTACGAGCAGTACTTC
CDR3 protein: CAWSEDRAYEQYF

J gene: TRBJ1-1
V gene: TRBV6-5
clone size: many
D gene: .
CDR3 DNA: TGTGCCAGCAGTTCTACGGGTTCGAACGCGGCTTTCTTT
CDR3 protein: CASSSTGSNAAFF

J gene: TRBJ1-5
V gene: TRBV6-5
clone size: many
D gene: .
CDR3 DNA: TGTGCCAGCAGCTCCTCTAAGGCAGGGCTTGGTCAGCCCCAGCATTTT
CDR3 protein: CASSSSKAGLGQPQHF

J gene: TRBJ2-7
V gene: TRBV18
clone size: few
D gene: TRBD1
CDR3 DNA: TGTGCCAGCTCACCGGAAAGGACAGGGAACGAGCAGTACTTC
CDR3 protein: CASSPERTGNEQYF

J gene: TRBJ2-7
V gene: TRBV4-2
clone size: .
D gene: .
CDR3 DNA: TGTGCCAGCAGCCAAGCCGTGGGTGTCTACGAGCAGTACTTC
CDR3 protein: CASSQAVGVYEQYF

J gene: TRBJ2-3
V gene: TRBV10-3
clone size: .
D gene: .
CDR3 DNA: TGTGCCATCAGTGCATCACCCGACTATAGCGGACTAAGCACAGATACGCAGTATTTT
CDR3 protein: CAISASPDYSGLSTDTQYF

J gene: TRBJ2-7
V gene: TRBV12-3/TRBV12-4
clone size: .
D gene: .
CDR3 DNA: TGTGCCAGCAGTTTAGTGGGAAAAATCTACGAGCAGTACTTC
CDR3 protein: CASSLVGKIYEQYF

J gene: TRBJ2-7
V gene: TRBV27
clone size: .
D gene: .
CDR3 DNA: TGTGCCAGCAGTTTTGTGGTTAGCTCCTACGAGCAGTACTTC
CDR3 protein: CASSFVVSSYEQYF

J gene: TRBJ2-7
V gene: TRBV30
clone size: many
D gene: .
CDR3 DNA: TGTGCCTGCGCCAATTCCTACGAGCAGTACTTC
CDR3 protein: CACANSYEQYF

J gene: TRBJ1-1
V gene: TRBV28
clone size: many
D gene: .
CDR3 DNA: TGTGCCAGTTCGAGGGATAGTACTGAAGCTTTCTTT
CDR3 protein: CASSRDSTEAFF

J gene: TRBJ1-2
V gene: TRBV6-1
clone size: many
D gene: .
CDR3 DNA: TGTGCCAGCACGATTCGGGGCGGTTCTGGCGGCTACACCTTC
CDR3 protein: CASTIRGGSGGYTF

J gene: TRBJ2-5
V gene: TRBV11-2
clone size: many
D gene: TRBD2
CDR3 DNA: TGTGCCAGCAGCTATATCGGGGGGGTACAAGAGACCCAGTACTTC
CDR3 protein: CASSYIGGVQETQYF

J gene: TRBJ2-7
V gene: TRBV7-9
clone size: many
D gene: TRBD1
CDR3 DNA: TGTGCCAGCAGCTTCCCCGACAGGGACGAGCAGTACTTC
CDR3 protein: CASSFPDRDEQYF

J gene: TRBJ1-5
V gene: TRBV24-1
clone size: many
D gene: .
CDR3 DNA: TGTGCCACCAGCGCAGGGCAGTATCAGCCCCAGCATTTT
CDR3 protein: CATSAGQYQPQHF

J gene: TRBJ2-7
V gene: TRBV6-1
clone size: many
D gene: TRBD2
CDR3 DNA: TGTGCCAGCGGCACTAGCGGGGGCGAGCAGTACTTC
CDR3 protein: CASGTSGGEQYF

J gene: TRBJ2-7
V gene: TRBV6-1
clone size: many
D gene: TRBD1
CDR3 DNA: TGTGCCAGCAGTGAACAACCGGGACAGTCCTACGAGCAGTACTTC
CDR3 protein: CASSEQPGQSYEQYF

J gene: TRBJ2-2
V gene: TRBV11-2
clone size: many
D gene: .
CDR3 DNA: TGTGCCAGCAGCTCCAAGAACACCGGGGAGCTGTTTTTT
CDR3 protein: CASSSKNTGELFF

J gene: TRBJ1-5
V gene: TRBV27
clone size: many
D gene: .
CDR3 DNA: TGTGCCAGCAGTTTATTCGCCGGGACGGGGTATAGCAATCAGCCCCAGCATTTT
CDR3 protein: CASSLFAGTGYSNQPQHF

J gene: TRBJ1-1
V gene: TRBV12-3/TRBV12-4
clone size: .
D gene: .
CDR3 DNA: TGTGCCAGCCTATTAAGCCCGAACACTGAAGCTTTCTTT
CDR3 protein: CASLLSPNTEAFF

J gene: TRBJ2-7
V gene: TRBV6-5
clone size: .
D gene: .
CDR3 DNA: TGTGCCAGCAGTTACTCGAAACTATCTAGCTCCTACGAGCAGTACTTC
CDR3 protein: CASSYSKLSSSYEQYF

J gene: TRBJ1-1
V gene: TRBV27
clone size: many
D gene: .
CDR3 DNA: TGTGCCAGCAGTTTATCTGCGCGGGCAGGACGGAACACTGAAGCTTTCTTT
CDR3 protein: CASSLSARAGRNTEAFF

J gene: TRBJ2-7
V gene: TRBV7-2
clone size: many
D gene: TRBD1
CDR3 DNA: TGTGCCAGCAGCTTACCGGGGGGACAGGGGGCTGTGTACGAGCAGTACTTC
CDR3 protein: CASSLPGGQGAVYEQYF

J gene: TRBJ2-7
V gene: TRBV5-1
clone size: few
D gene: .
CDR3 DNA: TGCGCCAGCAGCTTAAACGGGGGCCCCTCCTACGAGCAGTACTTC
CDR3 protein: CASSLNGGPSYEQYF

J gene: TRBJ2-2
V gene: TRBV11-2
clone size: many
D gene: .
CDR3 DNA: TGTGCCAGCAGCTTCAGACTGTGGGGGCTCGAGTCCGGGGAGCTGTTTTTT
CDR3 protein: CASSFRLWGLESGELFF

J gene: TRBJ2-7
V gene: TRBV6-1
clone size: many
D gene: .
CDR3 DNA: TGTGCCAGCAGTGAAGAGGGCGACAGGAGGGCCTACGAGCAGTACTTC
CDR3 protein: CASSEEGDRRAYEQYF

J gene: TRBJ2-5
V gene: TRBV28
clone size: many
D gene: .
CDR3 DNA: TGTGCCAGCAACCCTAGGGGAGGACAAGAGACCCAGTACTTC
CDR3 protein: CASNPRGGQETQYF

J gene: TRBJ2-7
V gene: TRBV12-3/TRBV12-4
clone size: many
D gene: .
CDR3 DNA: TGTGCCAGCAGTTCGGACGGGAGCTCCTACGAGCAGTACTTC
CDR3 protein: CASSSDGSSYEQYF

J gene: TRBJ1-5
V gene: TRBV12-3/TRBV12-4
clone size: many
D gene: TRBD1
CDR3 DNA: TGTGCCAGCAGTTCGGGCGACAGGGGGCTGAATCAGCCCCAGCATTTT
CDR3 protein: CASSSGDRGLNQPQHF

J gene: TRBJ1-5
V gene: TRBV7-8
clone size: .
D gene: .
CDR3 DNA: TGTGCCAGCAGCCCCCAGGCCGGCATAACTAATCAGCCCCAGCATTTT
CDR3 protein: CASSPQAGITNQPQHF

J gene: TRBJ2-2
V gene: TRBV28
clone size: many
D gene: .
CDR3 DNA: TGTGCCAGCAGTCCCGTGACCGGGACCTTTACCGGGGAGCTGTTTTTT
CDR3 protein: CASSPVTGTFTGELFF

J gene: TRBJ2-7
V gene: TRBV27
clone size: many
D gene: .
CDR3 DNA: TGTGCCAGCAGTTTATCCCTATCCTACGAGCAGTACTTC
CDR3 protein: CASSLSLSYEQYF

J gene: TRBJ2-7
V gene: TRBV6-1
clone size: many
D gene: TRBD1
CDR3 DNA: TGTGCCAGCAGCCTTAGACAGGGGGTTTACGAGCAGTACTTC
CDR3 protein: CASSLRQGVYEQYF

J gene: TRBJ2-2
V gene: TRBV3-1
clone size: .
D gene: TRBD1
CDR3 DNA: TGTGCCAGCAATTTCGGGACAGGGTTCACCGGGGAGCTGTTTTTT
CDR3 protein: CASNFGTGFTGELFF

J gene: TRBJ1-5
V gene: TRBV19
clone size: many
D gene: TRBD1
CDR3 DNA: TGTGCCAGTAGTATACTGACAGGGGGAGGTCAGCCCCAGCATTTT
CDR3 protein: CASSILTGGGQPQHF

J gene: TRBJ1-1
V gene: TRBV28
clone size: many
D gene: .
CDR3 DNA: TGTGCCAGCAATCCACCCGGAGAATATGGGAAAGCTTTCTTT
CDR3 protein: CASNPPGEYGKAFF

J gene: TRBJ2-5
V gene: TRBV7-2
clone size: .
D gene: TRBD1
CDR3 DNA: TGTGCCAGCAGCCGAGGACAGGGATTTGAGACCCAGTACTTC
CDR3 protein: CASSRGQGFETQYF